The present entry profiles one T cell receptor beta chain with its context. The germline gives CDR1 SGHTS, CDR2 YDEGEE. The V end lost 0 bases, the J end lost 3 bases, and 6 bases lay between the germline ends. The CDR3 has 14 residues. Here immunoSEQ multiplex PCR was the method, and the copy in TCRdb shows in-frame clones only, minus some. The sample lists under 9,500 clones, around 97% occurring once. The sample comes from a study of T cell clonotyping in hematopoietic cell transplantation. The input for sequencing was peripheral blood mononuclear cells, taken 100 days after allogeneic stem cell transplant. The source is a male patient between 55 and 70 years old who had an allogeneic stem cell transplant from a related donor, so the T cells may come from the graft donor. Some clones in this sample may be carry-over from other donors' samples. The rearrangement joins TRBV5-8 to TRBJ1-4; D is uncertain. The CDR3 sequence: CASSLGWANEKLFF. In nucleotides, the CDR3 is TGTGCCAGCAGCTTGGGTTGGGCTAATGAAAAACTGTTTTTT.